The clone carrying this T cell receptor beta chain was seen a single time. Its specificity is not known. The sample holds other DNA sequences that translate to the same CDR3. Only in-frame clones appear in the TCRdb table, and some are missing; sequencing was by immunoSEQ multiplex PCR. The data show about 54,000 clones, approximately 84% seen once. The data were taken from a study of OX40 agonist ivuxolimab in advanced cancers. Study-level information: Patients' therapy was ivuxolimab, an antibody that acts as an agonist of OX40 (CD134). Subjects had a mean age of about 60 years, with a range of 23 to 79; around 80% were male. Findings and caveats of the study: Those patients achieving a partial response at 0.1-3.0 mg/kg showed among the lowest clonal expansion.

V was cut by 5 bases and J by 2 bases, with 13 bases left in between. The CDR3 totals 15 residues. The germline V gene has CDR1 SGHNT and CDR2 YENEEA. The chain joins TRBV11-3 to TRBJ1-3, with D maybe TRBD1 (5 bases). The clonotype was recovered from an adult with an advanced solid tumor such as melanoma, head and neck, liver or kidney cancer. Specimen: CD4+ or CD8+ T cells sorted from blood, collected in a trial of the OX40 agonist ivuxolimab. The CDR3 DNA reads TGTGCCAGCAGCCCGGGGCAGGGCCCTGGAAACACCATATATTTT. It encodes CASSPGQGPGNTIYF.